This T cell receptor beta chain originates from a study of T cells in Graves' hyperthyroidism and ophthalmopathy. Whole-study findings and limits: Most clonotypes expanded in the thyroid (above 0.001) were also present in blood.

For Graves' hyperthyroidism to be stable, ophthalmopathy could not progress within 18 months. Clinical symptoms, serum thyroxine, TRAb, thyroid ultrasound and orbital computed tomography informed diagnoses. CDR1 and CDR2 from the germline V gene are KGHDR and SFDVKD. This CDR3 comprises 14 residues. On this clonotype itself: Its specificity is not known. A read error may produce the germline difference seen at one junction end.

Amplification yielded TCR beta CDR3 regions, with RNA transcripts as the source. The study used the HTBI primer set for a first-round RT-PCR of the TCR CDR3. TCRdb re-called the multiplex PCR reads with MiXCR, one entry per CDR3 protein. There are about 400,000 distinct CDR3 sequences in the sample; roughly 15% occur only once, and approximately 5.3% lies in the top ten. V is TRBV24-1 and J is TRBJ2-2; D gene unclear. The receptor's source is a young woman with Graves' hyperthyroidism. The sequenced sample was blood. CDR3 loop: CAASDLNSLGELFF. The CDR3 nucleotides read TGTGCCGCCAGTGATTTGAACAGCCTCGGGGAGCTGTTTTTT.